This T cell receptor beta chain originates from a study of T cell changes during pregnancy in multiple sclerosis. Sequenced by immunoSEQ multiplex PCR; TCRdb stores in-frame clones only, minus some. The data contain tens of thousands of clones, around 92% of them singletons. The length of the CDR3 is 16 residues. V lost 5 bases and J lost 2; bases outside the gene matches: 12. Germline V gives CDR1 SGHVS, CDR2 FQNEAQ. The rearrangement links TRBV7-8 to TRBJ2-7; 7 positions match TRBD1. This clonotype originated in a female donor with multiple sclerosis, enrolled in a pregnancy study. Sample: peripheral blood, taken before pregnancy. CDR3 sequence: CASSKRQGQNPYEQYF. DNA of the CDR3: TGTGCCAGCAGCAAAAGACAGGGTCAGAATCCCTACGAGCAGTACTTC.